The 22 T cell receptor beta chains below come from one sample, sequenced in a study of PD-L1 blockade in urothelial cancer. Data came from immunoSEQ multiplex PCR; TCRdb stores just in-frame clones and leaves some out. The sample holds 50,000 to 60,000 clones; approximately 86% are singletons and the top ten take 2.9%. Here the sequenced sample was PBMCs, taken around atezolizumab (anti-PD-L1) treatment. Receptors were obtained from a man over 45 with urothelial cancer.

This clone came up once. The rearrangement links TRBV4-2 to TRBJ1-3, with D tentatively TRBD1 (5 bases). V was pared by 0 bases and J by 8 bases, with 17 bases between. Germline V gene data show CDR1 as LGHNA and CDR2 as YNFKEQ. The CDR3 is 16 amino acids. As DNA, the CDR3 is TGTGCCAGCAGCCAAGAGGGGCGACGGTCGGTTGACACCATATATTTT. Protein product: CASSQEGRRSVDTIYF.

The chain links TRBV19 to TRBJ1-1, with D possibly being TRBD1 (5 bases). Germline values: CDR1 LNHDA, CDR2 SQIVND (reference sequence). The CDR3 runs to 16 residues. V was trimmed by 0 bases and J by 5 bases, leaving 16 bases between them. The CDR3 region has the DNA TGTGCCAGTAGTATAGATCGGAGGGGCAGAGGGACTGAAGCTTTCTTT. The encoded protein is CASSIDRRGRGTEAFF.

V usage is TRBV6-5 and J usage is TRBJ1-1; TRBD1 agrees at 8 bases. This CDR3 contains 14 residues. Germline CDR1 is MNHEY and CDR2 is SVGAGI. With V trimmed by 5 bases and J by 3 bases, 5 bases remained unmatched. CDR3 loop: CASSRDRGDTEAFF. For the CDR3, the DNA is TGTGCCAGCAGTAGAGACAGGGGTGACACTGAAGCTTTCTTT.

The V and J genes are TRBV10-2 and TRBJ2-1, with TRBD2 as a possible D gene (6 bases). Deletions cut 4 bases from V and 7 bases from J, with 14 bases between. The CDR3 runs 14 residues. In germline, CDR1 is WSHSY, CDR2 SAAADI. The CDR3 is CASSVAGKGNEQFF. For the CDR3, the DNA is TGCGCCAGCAGTGTCGCGGGAAAGGGTAATGAGCAGTTCTTC.

The chain employs TRBV5-4 and TRBJ2-7; D is perhaps TRBD2 (5 bases). CDR3 length: 11 residues. Germline V gene lookup returns CDR1 SGHNT and CDR2 YYREEE (reference sequence). Between the trimmed V and J ends, which lost 4 bases and 6 bases, there was a span of 8 bases. CDR3 region: CASSRGREQYF. The DNA for the CDR3 is TGTGCCAGCAGCCGAGGGCGCGAGCAGTACTTC.

The V call is TRBV6-1, the J call TRBJ2-7; D might be TRBD2 (6 bases). V was cut by 4 bases and J by 1 base, with 17 bases left in between. The CDR3 has 16 residues. Germline loops: CDR1 MNHNS, CDR2 SASEGT. The CDR3, as DNA: TGTGCCAGCAGTGCCAGTGCGGGACGCGCTTCCTACGAGCAGTACTTC. Amino acid sequence: CASSASAGRASYEQYF.

V gene TRBV19 combines with J gene TRBJ1-1; maybe TRBD1 (5 bases). The V end lost 0 bases, the J end lost 3 bases, and 11 bases lay between the germline ends. The CDR3 covers 15 residues. Germline values: CDR1 LNHDA, CDR2 SQIVND (reference sequence). The CDR3 is CASSIDQQVYTEAFF. For the CDR3, the DNA is TGTGCCAGTAGTATAGACCAACAGGTTTACACTGAAGCTTTCTTT.

This chain links TRBV7-2 with TRBJ2-1; 10 bases fit TRBD2. The trim removed 1 base at V and 6 bases at J, leaving 3 bases unmatched. The CDR3 is 15 amino acids. Germline assignment: CDR1 SGHTA and CDR2 FQGNSA. In nucleotides, the CDR3 is TGTGCCAGCAGCTTAGGGACTAGCGGTCTCAATGAGCAGTTCTTC. It yields the protein CASSLGTSGLNEQFF. The variable domain in full, completed from reference TRBV7-2 and TRBJ2-1, reads GAGVSQSPSNKVTEKGKDVELRCDPISGHTALYWYRQSLGQGLEFLIYFQGNSAPDKSGLPSDRFSAERTGGSVSTLTIQRTQQEDSAVYLCASSLGTSGLNEQFFGPGTRLTVL.

The chain combines TRBV28 with TRBJ1-4; TRBD1 matches at 8 bases. The junction had 2 bases not matched to a gene; V was cut back by 7 bases and J by 10 bases. In germline, CDR1 is MDHEN, CDR2 SYDVKM. This CDR3 comprises 11 residues. The CDR3 sequence is CASTGQGKLFF. DNA for the CDR3: TGTGCCAGCACCGGACAGGGAAAACTGTTTTTT.

This chain joins TRBV5-1 and TRBJ2-2; tentatively, D is TRBD1 (6 bases). Germline lookup yields CDR1 SGHRS and CDR2 YFSETQ. Between the trimmed V and J ends, which lost 4 bases and 0 bases, there was a span of 7 bases. CDR3 length equals 14 residues. CDR3 amino acids: CASSRDTNTGELFF. Here the CDR3 DNA reads TGCGCCAGCAGCCGGGACACGAACACCGGGGAGCTGTTTTTT.

This rearrangement joins TRBV5-6 to TRBJ1-2; 7 bases fit TRBD1. Germline V gene sequence: CDR1 SGHDT, CDR2 YYEEEE. The V and J ends lost 5 bases and 5 bases, in that order; junction bases with no gene match: 6. The CDR3 is made up of 13 amino acids. In DNA, the CDR3 is TGTGCCAGCAGATGGGACAGAGGGTATGGCTACACCTTC. Translation gives CASRWDRGYGYTF.

CDR3 DNA sequence: TGTGCCACCAGCAGAGTCCGGGGTGGAGATACGCAGTATTTT. Its protein is CATSRVRGGDTQYF. The J gene is TRBJ2-3, the V gene TRBV15; tentative D call: TRBD2 (5 bases). CDR1 LNHNV and CDR2 YYDKDF come from the germline V gene (reference sequence). The V gene lost 1 base and the J gene lost 5 bases, with 10 bases spanning the gap. The CDR3 loop spans 14 amino acids.

The CDR3 region is CASKVAVNTGELFF. The CDR3, as DNA: TGTGCCAGTAAGGTAGCGGTGAACACCGGGGAGCTGTTTTTT. The chain joins TRBV19 to TRBJ2-2, with a possible D match to TRBD2 (6 bases). Germline-derived CDR1 and CDR2 are LNHDA and SQIVND (reference sequence). This CDR3 has 14 residues. The V gene lost 7 bases and the J gene lost 1 base, with 10 bases spanning the gap.

This chain uses TRBV30 with TRBJ1-2, with D possibly matching TRBD1 (5 bases). CDR1 is GTSNPN, CDR2 SVGIG, per germline (reference sequence). Trimming shortened V by 2 bases and J by 6 bases, and 19 bases separated the two germline ends. This CDR3 region has 15 residues. CDR3 nucleotides: TGTGCCTGGAGTTCCCCAGGGCAGGCATCGGATGGCTACACCTTC. Its protein product is CAWSSPGQASDGYTF. The variable domain in full, with the rest retrieved from reference TRBV30 and TRBJ1-2, is SQTIHQWPATLVQPVGSPLSLECTVEGTSNPNLYWYRQAAGRGLQLLFYSVGIGQISSEVPQNLSASRPQDRQFILSSKKLLLSDSGFYLCAWSSPGQASDGYTFGSGTRLTVV.

Only a few counts were recorded for this clone. The chain carries TRBV30 and TRBJ1-1, with TRBD1 as a possible D gene (5 bases). CDR1 is GTSNPN and CDR2 is SVGIG in the germline V gene (reference sequence). The CDR3 extends over 14 amino acids. The V and J ends lost 3 bases and 8 bases respectively, with 19 bases between them. The CDR3 loop reads CAWSEKGFSGEAFF. As DNA, the CDR3 is TGTGCCTGGAGCGAGAAGGGGTTCTCGGGCGAAGCTTTCTTT.

The V and J genes are TRBV7-2 and TRBJ1-5; D may be TRBD1 (6 bases). Germline-derived CDR1 and CDR2 are SGHTA and FQGNSA. Trimming pared 5 bases from V and 1 base from J, leaving 15 bases between. CDR3 length: 16 amino acids. CDR3 sequence reads: CASSRSDSTSNQPQHF. CDR3 sequence (DNA): TGTGCCAGCAGCCGATCGGACAGTACCAGCAATCAGCCCCAGCATTTT.

J is TRBJ2-1 and V is TRBV11-2; possibly TRBD1 for D (5 bases). This CDR3 region has 14 residues. V lost 1 base and J lost 7, with 11 bases in between. Germline loops: CDR1 SGHAT, CDR2 FQNNGV. CDR3 nucleotide sequence: TGTGCCAGCAGCTTAGTCCCAGGGTGGAATGAGCAGTTCTTC. Translation gives CASSLVPGWNEQFF.

The chain uses TRBV7-2 and TRBJ2-1; D is ambiguous. The CDR3 extends over 13 amino acids. V was trimmed by 6 bases and J by 3 bases, leaving 9 bases between them. Per germline, CDR1 SGHTA and CDR2 FQGNSA. The CDR3 DNA sequence: TGTGCCAGCAGGCGCACTAACTACAATGAGCAGTTCTTC. Protein sequence: CASRRTNYNEQFF.

This clone was recorded a few times. The V call is TRBV5-1, the J call TRBJ1-6; 10 positions match TRBD1. This CDR3 is built from 15 residues. The germline CDR1 and CDR2 sequences are SGHRS and YFSETQ. After removal of 0 bases from V and 8 bases from J, the junction contained 2 bases not matched to a gene. The DNA for the CDR3 is TGCGCCAGCAGCTTGGCGGGACAGGGGTATTCACCCCTCCACTTT. This gives the protein CASSLAGQGYSPLHF.

The chain joins TRBV30 to TRBJ2-1; TRBD2 matches at 10 bases. The CDR3 loop spans 18 amino acids. With V trimmed by 0 bases and J by 1 base, 9 bases remained unmatched. CDR1 is GTSNPN, CDR2 SVGIG, per germline (reference sequence). Here the CDR3 DNA reads TGTGCCTGGAGTGTTCCGGCTAGCGGGAGCCCATCCTACAATGAGCAGTTCTTC. This encodes CAWSVPASGSPSYNEQFF.

This sequence joins TRBV10-3 and TRBJ2-1; 9 bases map to TRBD1. This CDR3 comprises 16 residues. The V gene's germline CDR1 is ENHRY and CDR2 SYGVKD. V lost 2 bases to trimming and J lost 5 bases; unmatched junction nucleotides: 7. CDR3 bases: TGTGCCATCAGTGAGCCTCCGGGACAGGGACACAATGAGCAGTTCTTC. Its translation is CAISEPPGQGHNEQFF.

V gene TRBV28 combines with J gene TRBJ2-5; 7 nucleotides line up with TRBD1. The trim removed 6 bases at V and 5 bases at J, leaving 12 bases unmatched. Germline V gives CDR1 MDHEN, CDR2 SYDVKM. The CDR3 runs 15 residues. The chain's CDR3 is CASRTPRGLGETQYF. CDR3 sequence (DNA): TGTGCCAGCAGGACACCTAGGGGGCTAGGGGAGACCCAGTACTTC.